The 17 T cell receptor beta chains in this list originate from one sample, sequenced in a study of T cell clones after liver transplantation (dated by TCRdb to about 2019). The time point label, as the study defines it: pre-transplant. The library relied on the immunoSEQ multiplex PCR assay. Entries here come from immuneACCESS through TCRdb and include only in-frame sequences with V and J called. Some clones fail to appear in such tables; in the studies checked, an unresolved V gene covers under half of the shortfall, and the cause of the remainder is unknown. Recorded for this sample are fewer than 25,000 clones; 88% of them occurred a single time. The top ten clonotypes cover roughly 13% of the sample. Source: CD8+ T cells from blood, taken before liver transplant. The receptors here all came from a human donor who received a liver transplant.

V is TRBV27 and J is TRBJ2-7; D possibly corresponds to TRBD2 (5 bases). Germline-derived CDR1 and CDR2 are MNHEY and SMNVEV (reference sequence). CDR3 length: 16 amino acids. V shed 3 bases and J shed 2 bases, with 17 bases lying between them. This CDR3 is CASSLASPRWAYEQYF. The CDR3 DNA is TGTGCCAGCAGTTTGGCTAGCCCAAGATGGGCCTACGAGCAGTACTTC.

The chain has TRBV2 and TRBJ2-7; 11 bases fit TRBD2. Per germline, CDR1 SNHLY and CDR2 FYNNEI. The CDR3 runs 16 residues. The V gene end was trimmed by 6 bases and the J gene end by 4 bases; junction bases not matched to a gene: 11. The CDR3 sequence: CASSTDLAGGRYEQYF. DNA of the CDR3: TGTGCCAGCAGCACAGACCTAGCGGGAGGTCGATACGAGCAGTACTTC.

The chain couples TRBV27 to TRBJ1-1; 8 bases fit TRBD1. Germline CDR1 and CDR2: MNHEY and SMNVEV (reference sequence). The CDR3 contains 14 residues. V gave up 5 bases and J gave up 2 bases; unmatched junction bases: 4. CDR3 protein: CASSPGQGNTEAFF. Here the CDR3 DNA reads TGTGCCAGCAGTCCCGGACAGGGCAACACTGAAGCTTTCTTT.

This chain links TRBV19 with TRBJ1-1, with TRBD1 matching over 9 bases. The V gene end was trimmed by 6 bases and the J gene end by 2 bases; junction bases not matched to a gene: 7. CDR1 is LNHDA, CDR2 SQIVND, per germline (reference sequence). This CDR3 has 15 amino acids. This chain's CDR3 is CASRRQGVYNTEAFF. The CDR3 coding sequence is TGTGCCAGTAGGAGACAGGGGGTTTACAACACTGAAGCTTTCTTT.

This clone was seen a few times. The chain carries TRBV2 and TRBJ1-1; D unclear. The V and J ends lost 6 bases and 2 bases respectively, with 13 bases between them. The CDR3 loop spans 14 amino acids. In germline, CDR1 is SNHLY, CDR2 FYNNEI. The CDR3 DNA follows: TGTGCCAGCAGGACCGCCGCTGGCAACACTGAAGCTTTCTTT. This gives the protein CASRTAAGNTEAFF.

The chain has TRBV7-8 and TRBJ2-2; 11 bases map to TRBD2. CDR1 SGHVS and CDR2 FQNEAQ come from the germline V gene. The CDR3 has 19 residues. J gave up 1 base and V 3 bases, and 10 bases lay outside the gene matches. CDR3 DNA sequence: TGTGCCAGCAGCTTGGATCCCGGTGGGACTAGCGGGAACACCGGGGAGCTGTTTTTT. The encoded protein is CASSLDPGGTSGNTGELFF.

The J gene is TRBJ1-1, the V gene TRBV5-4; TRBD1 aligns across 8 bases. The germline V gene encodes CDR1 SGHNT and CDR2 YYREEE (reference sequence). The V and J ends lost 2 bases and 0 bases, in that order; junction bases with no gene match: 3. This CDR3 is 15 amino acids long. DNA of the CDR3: TGTGCCAGCAGCTTTGGACAGGGTCTGAACACTGAAGCTTTCTTT. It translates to CASSFGQGLNTEAFF.

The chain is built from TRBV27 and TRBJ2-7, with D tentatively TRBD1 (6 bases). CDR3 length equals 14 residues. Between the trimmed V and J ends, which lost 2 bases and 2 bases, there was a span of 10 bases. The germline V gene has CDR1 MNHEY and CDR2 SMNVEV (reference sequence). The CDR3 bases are TGTGCCAGCAGTTTAGGCAGGGGACCCTACGAGCAGTACTTC. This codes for CASSLGRGPYEQYF.

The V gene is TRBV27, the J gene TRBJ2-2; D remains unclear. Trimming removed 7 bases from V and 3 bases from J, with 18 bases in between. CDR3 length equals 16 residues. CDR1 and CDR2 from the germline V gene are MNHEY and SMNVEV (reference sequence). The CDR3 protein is CASKLRASAYTGELFF. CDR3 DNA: TGTGCCAGCAAGCTTCGGGCGTCGGCGTACACCGGGGAGCTGTTTTTT.

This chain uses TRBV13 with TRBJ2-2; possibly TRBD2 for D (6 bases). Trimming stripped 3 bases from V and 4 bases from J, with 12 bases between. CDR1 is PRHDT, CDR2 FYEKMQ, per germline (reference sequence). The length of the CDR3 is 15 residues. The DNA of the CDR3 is TGTGCCAGCAGCTTTTGGCGGGAAGGCACCGGGGAGCTGTTTTTT. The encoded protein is CASSFWREGTGELFF.

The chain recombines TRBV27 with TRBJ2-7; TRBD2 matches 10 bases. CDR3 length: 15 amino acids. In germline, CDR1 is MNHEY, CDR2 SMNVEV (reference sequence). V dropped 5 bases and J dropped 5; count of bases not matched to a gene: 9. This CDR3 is CASSPPSGRIHEQYF. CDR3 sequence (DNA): TGTGCCAGCAGTCCACCTAGCGGGAGAATCCACGAGCAGTACTTC.

The CDR3: CASSVTTVPSGNTIYF. The CDR3 DNA sequence: TGTGCCAGCAGTGTTACGACGGTCCCCTCTGGAAACACCATATATTTT. The V and J genes are TRBV6-1 and TRBJ1-3; no definite D call. This CDR3 spans 16 amino acids. From germline, CDR1 is MNHNS and CDR2 SASEGT. V lost 4 bases and J lost 0, with 13 bases in between.

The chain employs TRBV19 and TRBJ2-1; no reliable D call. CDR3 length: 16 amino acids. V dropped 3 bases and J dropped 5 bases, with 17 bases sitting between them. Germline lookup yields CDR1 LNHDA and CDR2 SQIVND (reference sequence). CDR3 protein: CASSINPFTFNNEQFF. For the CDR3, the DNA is TGTGCCAGTAGTATTAATCCCTTCACCTTTAACAATGAGCAGTTCTTC.

CDR3 DNA: TGTGCCAGCAGTTTCCCTGCCGGGACAACTGAAAAACTGTTTTTT. Residues: CASSFPAGTTEKLFF. This chain connects TRBV28 to TRBJ1-4, with D tentatively TRBD1 (6 bases). Germline V CDR1 and CDR2: MDHEN, SYDVKM. This CDR3 spans 15 amino acids. The V end was cut by 3 bases, the J end by 7 bases, with 15 bases between.

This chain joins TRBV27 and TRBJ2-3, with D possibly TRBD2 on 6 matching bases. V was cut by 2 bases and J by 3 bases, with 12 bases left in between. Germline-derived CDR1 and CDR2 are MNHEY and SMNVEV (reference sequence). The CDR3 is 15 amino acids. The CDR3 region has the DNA TGTGCCAGCAGTTTAAGCTCACGGGGGACAGATACGCAGTATTTT. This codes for CASSLSSRGTDTQYF.

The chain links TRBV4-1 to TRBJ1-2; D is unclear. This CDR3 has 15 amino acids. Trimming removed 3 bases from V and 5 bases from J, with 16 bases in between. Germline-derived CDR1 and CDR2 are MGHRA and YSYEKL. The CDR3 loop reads CASSHPDIRSYGYTF. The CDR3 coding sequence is TGCGCCAGCAGCCACCCCGACATCCGCTCTTATGGCTACACCTTC.

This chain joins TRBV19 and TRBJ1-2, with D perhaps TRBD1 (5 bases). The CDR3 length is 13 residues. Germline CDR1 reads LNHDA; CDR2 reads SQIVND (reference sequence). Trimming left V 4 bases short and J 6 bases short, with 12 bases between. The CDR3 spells CASSSQGLDGYTF. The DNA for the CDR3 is TGTGCCAGTAGTAGTCAGGGACTTGATGGCTACACCTTC.